This is a list of T cell receptor beta chains from one sample in a study of long-term antiretroviral therapy in people with HIV. Clones were read by immunoSEQ multiplex PCR, and TCRdb kept only the in-frame ones, dropping some. The data contain more than 25,000 clones, over 75% of them singletons. Sample: unsorted PBMCs, taken 2 years after starting antiretroviral therapy. Receptor source: a man aged 50 to 60 with HIV. The CDR3 runs from the conserved cysteine through the conserved F or W. D genes are given only for firm matches. Size values are once, few and many counts, or a class for expanded clones, and some rows have none.

d_call	clone_size	v_call	j_call	cdr3_nt	cdr3_aa
-	-	TRBV28	TRBJ2-7	TGTGCCAGCAGTTTGGGGCGGAACCTCTACGAGCAGTACTTC	CASSLGRNLYEQYF
-	-	TRBV29-1	TRBJ2-1	TGCAGCGTTGAGCCGGGACTGCACAATGAGCAGTTCTTC	CSVEPGLHNEQFF
-	few	TRBV11-2	TRBJ2-7	TGTGCCAGCGGGGAGACTGGCCACGAGCAGTACTTC	CASGETGHEQYF
-	-	TRBV28	TRBJ2-2	TGTGCCAGCACGAGAGATAACACCGGGGAGCTGTTTTTT	CASTRDNTGELFF
TRBD2	-	TRBV27	TRBJ2-1	TGTGCCAGCAGTCCCAGGACCCTCGTGCTAGCGGGGGATGAGCAGTTCTTC	CASSPRTLVLAGDEQFF
-	-	TRBV2	TRBJ1-3	TGTGCCAGCAGTGAAGCGGGGAGGAACACCATATATTTT	CASSEAGRNTIYF
-	-	TRBV30	TRBJ1-1	TGTGCCTGGACGCGCAGGGTGAACACTGAAGCTTTCTTT	CAWTRRVNTEAFF
-	-	TRBV14	TRBJ2-1	TGTGCCAGCAGCCAAAAAGGGGGGAGGGAGTTCAATGAGCAGTTCTTC	CASSQKGGREFNEQFF
-	once	TRBV10-3	TRBJ1-4	TGTGCCATCAGCAAAGGGGAGGTGAAAACTAATGAAAAACTGTTTTTT	CAISKGEVKTNEKLFF
-	once	TRBV7-9	TRBJ2-5	TGTGCCAGCAGCTTGAGTACGAACCAAGAGACCCAGTACTTC	CASSLSTNQETQYF
TRBD1	-	TRBV10-3	TRBJ2-7	TGTGCCATCAGCCTAGACAGGGACACGGACGAGCAGTACTTC	CAISLDRDTDEQYF
-	-	TRBV7-9	TRBJ2-3	TGTGCCAGCAGCTTATCTAGCACAGATACGCAGTATTTT	CASSLSSTDTQYF
-	-	TRBV5-4	TRBJ1-1	TGTGCCAGCAGCTCAGACTATAACACTGAAGCTTTCTTT	CASSSDYNTEAFF
TRBD2	-	TRBV5-8	TRBJ2-3	TGTGCCAGCAGCGTAGAAGCGGGGCGGGAGGGCCATAGAGATACGCAGTATTTT	CASSVEAGREGHRDTQYF
TRBD1	-	TRBV6-4	TRBJ1-5	TGTGCCAGCAGTGAAAAGGGACAGGGATATCGAGGTAGCAGCAATCAGCCCCAGCATTTT	CASSEKGQGYRGSSNQPQHF
TRBD1	-	TRBV4-1	TRBJ1-5	TGCGCCAGCAGCCATGGACAGGATAGCAATCAGCCCCAGCATTTT	CASSHGQDSNQPQHF